Below are 4 T cell receptor beta chains sequenced from a single sample in a study of somatic mutations in cytotoxic T cells in rheumatoid arthritis (dated by TCRdb to about 2017). Receptors were amplified or captured by the immunoSEQ multiplex PCR assay. In its TCRdb copy, this immuneACCESS table keeps in-frame sequences only and misses some clones. Where compared with another copy, unresolved V genes explain less than half of these, and the others have no known cause. Here the sample has roughly 14,000 clones; just under 75% occur a single time. 14% of the sample goes to the ten largest clones. Sequenced input: CD8+ T cells sorted from blood. The source of these receptors is an adult with rheumatoid arthritis.

The V call is TRBV7-9, the J call TRBJ1-2; possible D gene TRBD1, 5 bases. Per germline, CDR1 SEHNR and CDR2 FQNEAQ (reference sequence). The CDR3 has 14 residues. Trimming took off 5 bases at V and 14 bases at J, with 24 bases between the two ends. CDR3: CASSAIYTGPATTF. The CDR3 DNA is TGTGCCAGCAGCGCTATCTACACAGGACCCGCCACGACCTTC. Filled out from reference TRBV7-9 and TRBJ1-2, the complete variable domain reads DTGVSQNPRHKITKRGQNVTFRCDPISEHNRLYWYRQTLGQGPEFLTYFQNEAQLEKSRLLSDRFSAERPKGSFSTLEIQRTEQGDSAMYLCASSAIYTGPATTFGSGTRLTVV.

V is TRBV29-1 and J is TRBJ1-2; possibly TRBD1 for D (6 bases). Trimming pared 1 base from V and 2 bases from J, leaving 17 bases between. The CDR3 has 16 amino acids. Germline V lookup: CDR1 SQVTM, CDR2 ANQGSEA. CDR3 amino acids: CSVEGTGTSPNYGYTF. CDR3 nucleotides: TGCAGCGTTGAAGGTACAGGGACATCCCCAAACTATGGCTACACCTTC.

CDR3 sequence (DNA): TGCGCCAGCAGCTTGGGCAGGGGCGTAGTCGATGAGCAGTTCTTC. Translated, it gives CASSLGRGVVDEQFF. This sequence joins TRBV5-1 and TRBJ2-1; D is possibly TRBD1 (6 bases). V lost 0 bases, J lost 8 bases, and 15 bases lay in between. The CDR3 is 15 amino acids. Per germline, CDR1 SGHRS and CDR2 YFSETQ.

The chain is built from TRBV27 and TRBJ1-5; D remains unclear. This CDR3 has 13 amino acids. CDR1 and CDR2 from the germline V gene are MNHEY and SMNVEV (reference sequence). V was shortened by 3 bases and J by 0 bases, with 3 bases between the two germline ends. This CDR3 is CASSLDSNQPQHF. Written as DNA, the CDR3 is TGTGCCAGCAGTTTGGATAGCAATCAGCCCCAGCATTTT.